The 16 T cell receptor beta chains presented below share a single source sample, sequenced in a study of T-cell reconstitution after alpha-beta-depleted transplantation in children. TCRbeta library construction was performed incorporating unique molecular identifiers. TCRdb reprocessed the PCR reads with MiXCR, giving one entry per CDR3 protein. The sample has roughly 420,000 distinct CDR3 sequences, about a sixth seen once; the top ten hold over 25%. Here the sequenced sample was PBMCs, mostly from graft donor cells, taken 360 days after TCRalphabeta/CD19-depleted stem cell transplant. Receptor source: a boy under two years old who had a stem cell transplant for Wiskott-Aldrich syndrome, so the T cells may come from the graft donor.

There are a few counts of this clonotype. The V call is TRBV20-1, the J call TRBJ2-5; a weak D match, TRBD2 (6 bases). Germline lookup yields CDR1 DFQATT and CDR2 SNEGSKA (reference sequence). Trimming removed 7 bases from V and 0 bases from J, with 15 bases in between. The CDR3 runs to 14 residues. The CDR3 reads CSGGTGEYQETQYF. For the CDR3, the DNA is TGCAGTGGGGGCACGGGGGAGTACCAAGAGACCCAGTACTTC.

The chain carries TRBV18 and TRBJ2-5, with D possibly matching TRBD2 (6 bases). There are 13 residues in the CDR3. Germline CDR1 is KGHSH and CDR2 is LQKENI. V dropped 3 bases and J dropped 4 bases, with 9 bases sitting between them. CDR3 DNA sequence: TGTGCCAGCTCACCGGGACTTCCAGAGACCCAGTACTTC. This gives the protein CASSPGLPETQYF. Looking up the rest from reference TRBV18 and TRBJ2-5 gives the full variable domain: NAGVMQNPRHLVRRRGQEARLRCSPMKGHSHVYWYRQLPEEGLKFMVYLQKENIIDESGMPKERFSAEFPKEGPSILRIQQVVRGDSAAYFCASSPGLPETQYFGPGTRLLVL.

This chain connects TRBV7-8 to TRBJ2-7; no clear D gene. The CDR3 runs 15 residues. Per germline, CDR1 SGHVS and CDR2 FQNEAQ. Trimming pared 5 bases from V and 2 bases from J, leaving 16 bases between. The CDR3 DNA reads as TGTGCCAGCAGCCTTCGTGGCCCGGCCACCTACGAGCAGTACTTC. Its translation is CASSLRGPATYEQYF.

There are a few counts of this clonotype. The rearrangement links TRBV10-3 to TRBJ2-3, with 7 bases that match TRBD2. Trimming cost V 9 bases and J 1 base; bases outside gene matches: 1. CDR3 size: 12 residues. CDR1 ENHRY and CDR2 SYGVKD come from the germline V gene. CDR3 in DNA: TGTGCCATGAGCGGGGGCACAGATACGCAGTATTTT. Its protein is CAMSGGTDTQYF.

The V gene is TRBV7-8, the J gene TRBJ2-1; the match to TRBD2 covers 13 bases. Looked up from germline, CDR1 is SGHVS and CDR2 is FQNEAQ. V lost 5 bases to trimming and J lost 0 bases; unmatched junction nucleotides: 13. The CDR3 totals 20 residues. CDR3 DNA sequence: TGTGCCAGCAGCCCTCTGCGAGGACTAGCGGGGGTTAGCTCCTACAATGAGCAGTTCTTC. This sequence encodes CASSPLRGLAGVSSYNEQFF. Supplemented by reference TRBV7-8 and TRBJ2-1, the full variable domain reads GAGVSQSPRYKVAKRGQDVALRCDPISGHVSLFWYQQALGQGPEFLTYFQNEAQLDKSGLPSDRFFAERPEGSVSTLKIQRTQQEDSAVYLCASSPLRGLAGVSSYNEQFFGPGTRLTVL.

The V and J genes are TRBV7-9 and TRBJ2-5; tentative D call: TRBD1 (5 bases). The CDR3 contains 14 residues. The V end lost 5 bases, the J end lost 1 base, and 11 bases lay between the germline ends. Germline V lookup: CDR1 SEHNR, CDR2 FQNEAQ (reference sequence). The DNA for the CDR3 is TGTGCCAGCAGCCCTGACAGACCCCAAGAGACCCAGTACTTC. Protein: CASSPDRPQETQYF.

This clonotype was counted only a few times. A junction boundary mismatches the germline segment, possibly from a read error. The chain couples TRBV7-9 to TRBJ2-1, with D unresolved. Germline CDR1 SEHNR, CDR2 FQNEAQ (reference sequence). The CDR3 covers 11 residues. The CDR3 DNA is TGTGCCAGCAGCTCCCACAATGAGCAGTTCTTC. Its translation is CASSSHNEQFF.

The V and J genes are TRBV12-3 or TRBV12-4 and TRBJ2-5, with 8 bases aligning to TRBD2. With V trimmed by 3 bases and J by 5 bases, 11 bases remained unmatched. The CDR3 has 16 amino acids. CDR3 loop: CASSFTGRAFGETQYF. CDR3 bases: TGTGCCAGCAGTTTCACCGGGAGGGCCTTCGGGGAGACCCAGTACTTC.

The CDR3 DNA sequence: TGCAGTGCTAGATCGGGATGGGAACTGTTTTTT. Its protein is CSARSGWELFF. This chain links TRBV20-1 with TRBJ1-4; D gene ambiguous. The CDR3 spans 11 residues. The germline CDR1 and CDR2 sequences are DFQATT and SNEGSKA (reference sequence). The V and J ends lost 2 bases and 12 bases respectively, with 10 bases between them.

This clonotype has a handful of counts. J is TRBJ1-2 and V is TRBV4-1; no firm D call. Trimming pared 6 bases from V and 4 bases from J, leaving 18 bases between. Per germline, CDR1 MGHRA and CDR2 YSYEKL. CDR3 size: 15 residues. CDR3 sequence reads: CASRGQRGRAYGYTF. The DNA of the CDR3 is TGCGCCAGCAGAGGTCAAAGAGGGCGAGCCTATGGCTACACCTTC.

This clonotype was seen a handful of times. CDR3 protein: CASSFGDSYNEQFF. CDR3 DNA: TGTGCCAGCAGTTTTGGGGACTCCTACAATGAGCAGTTCTTC. This chain links TRBV27 with TRBJ2-1, with D unresolved. CDR1 and CDR2 from the germline V gene are MNHEY and SMNVEV (reference sequence). Trimming shortened V by 3 bases and J by 0 bases, and 6 bases separated the two germline ends. This CDR3 spans 14 amino acids.

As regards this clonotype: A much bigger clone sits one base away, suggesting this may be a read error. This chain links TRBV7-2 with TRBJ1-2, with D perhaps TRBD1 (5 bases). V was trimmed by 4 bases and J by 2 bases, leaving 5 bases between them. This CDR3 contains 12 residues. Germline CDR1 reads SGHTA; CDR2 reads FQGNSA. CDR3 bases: TGTGCCAGCAGCTGGGACAACTATGGCTACACCTTC. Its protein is CASSWDNYGYTF.

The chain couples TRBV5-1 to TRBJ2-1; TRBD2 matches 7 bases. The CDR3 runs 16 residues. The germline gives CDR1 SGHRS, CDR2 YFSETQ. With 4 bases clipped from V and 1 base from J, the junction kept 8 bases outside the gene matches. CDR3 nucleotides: TGCGCCAGCAGCCTAGATATCGGGAGGTCCTACAATGAGCAGTTCTTC. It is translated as CASSLDIGRSYNEQFF. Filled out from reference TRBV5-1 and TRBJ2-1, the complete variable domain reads KAGVTQTPRYLIKTRGQQVTLSCSPISGHRSVSWYQQTPGQGLQFLFEYFSETQRNKGNFPGRFSGRQFSNSRSEMNVSTLELGDSALYLCASSLDIGRSYNEQFFGPGTRLTVL.

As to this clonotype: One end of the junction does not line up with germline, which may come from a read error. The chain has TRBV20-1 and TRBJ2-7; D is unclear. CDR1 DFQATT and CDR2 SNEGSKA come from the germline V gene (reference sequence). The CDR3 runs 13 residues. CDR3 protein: CCARDRSLGEQYF. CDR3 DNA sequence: TGCTGTGCTAGAGATCGGTCCCTCGGGGAGCAGTACTTC.

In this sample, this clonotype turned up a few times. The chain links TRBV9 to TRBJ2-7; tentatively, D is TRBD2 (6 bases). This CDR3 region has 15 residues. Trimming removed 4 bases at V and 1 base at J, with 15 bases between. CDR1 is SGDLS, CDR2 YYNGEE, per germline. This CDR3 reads CASSPSPGESYEQYF. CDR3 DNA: TGTGCCAGCAGCCCCTCTCCGGGAGAATCCTACGAGCAGTACTTC.

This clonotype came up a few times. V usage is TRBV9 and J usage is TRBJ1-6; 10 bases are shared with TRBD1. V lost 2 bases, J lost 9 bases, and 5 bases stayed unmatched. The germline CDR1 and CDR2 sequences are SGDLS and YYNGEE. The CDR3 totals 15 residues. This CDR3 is CASSVVGTGASPLHF. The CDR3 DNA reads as TGTGCCAGCAGCGTGGTTGGGACAGGGGCTTCACCCCTCCACTTT. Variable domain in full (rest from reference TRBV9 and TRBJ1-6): DSGVTQTPKHLITATGQRVTLRCSPRSGDLSVYWYQQSLDQGLQFLIQYYNGEERAKGNILERFSAQQFPDLHSELNLSSLELGDSALYFCASSVVGTGASPLHFGNGTRLTVT.